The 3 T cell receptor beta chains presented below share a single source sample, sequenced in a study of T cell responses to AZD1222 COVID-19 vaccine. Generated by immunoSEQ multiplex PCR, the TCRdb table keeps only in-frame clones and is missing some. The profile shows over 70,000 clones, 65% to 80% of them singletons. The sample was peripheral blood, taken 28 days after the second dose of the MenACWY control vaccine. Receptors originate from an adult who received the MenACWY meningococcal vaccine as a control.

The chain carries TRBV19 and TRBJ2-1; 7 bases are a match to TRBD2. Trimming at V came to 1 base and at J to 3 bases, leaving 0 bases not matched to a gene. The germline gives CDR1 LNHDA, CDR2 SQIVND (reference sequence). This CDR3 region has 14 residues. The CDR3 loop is CASSIGGSYNEQFF. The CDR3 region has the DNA TGTGCCAGTAGTATAGGCGGGAGCTACAATGAGCAGTTCTTC.

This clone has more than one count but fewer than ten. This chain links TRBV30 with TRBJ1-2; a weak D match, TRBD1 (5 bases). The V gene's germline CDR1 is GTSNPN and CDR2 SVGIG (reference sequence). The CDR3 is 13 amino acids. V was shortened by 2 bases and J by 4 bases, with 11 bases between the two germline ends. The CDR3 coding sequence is TGTGCCTGGAGTCCGGAGCAGGGCTATGGCTACACCTTC. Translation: CAWSPEQGYGYTF.

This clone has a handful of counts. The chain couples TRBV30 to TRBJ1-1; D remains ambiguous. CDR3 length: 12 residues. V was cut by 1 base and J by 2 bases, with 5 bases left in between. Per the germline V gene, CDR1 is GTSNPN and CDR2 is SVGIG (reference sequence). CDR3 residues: CAWSGSNTEAFF. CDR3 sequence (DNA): TGTGCCTGGAGTGGTTCTAACACTGAAGCTTTCTTT. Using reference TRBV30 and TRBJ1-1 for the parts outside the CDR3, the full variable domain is SQTIHQWPATLVQPVGSPLSLECTVEGTSNPNLYWYRQAAGRGLQLLFYSVGIGQISSEVPQNLSASRPQDRQFILSSKKLLLSDSGFYLCAWSGSNTEAFFGQGTRLTVV.